What follows are 24 T cell receptor delta chains derived from one specimen sequenced in a study of DNA immune sequencing with unique molecular identifiers. Genomic DNA underwent 32-plex PCR targeting all 8 TRDV and 4 TRDJ genes. A 12-nucleotide UMI was added during approximately 3 barcoding PCR cycles before adapter PCR. TCRdb reprocessed the multiplex PCR reads through CATT. Here the sample spans roughly 1,400 delta-chain clones, roughly 12% being singletons. Sequenced sample: gamma-delta T cells enriched from blood buffy coat, or unenriched PBMCs (not recorded which). These TCRs come from a human donor in good health.

This clone appeared a few times. A far larger clone is one base from this, pointing to a likely read error. This sample also contains other DNA sequences that code for the same CDR3. The V and J genes are TRDV2 and TRDJ3, with unresolved D. This CDR3 contains 19 residues. Trimming cost V 3 bases and J 1 base, with 18 bases left between them. CDR1 is GEAIGNYY and CDR2 is EKD in the germline V gene. The CDR3 bases are TGTGCCTGTGACCAAATCAAGGAGGAGCCATCCTGGGACACCCGACAGATGTTTTTC. Protein sequence: CACDQIKEEPSWDTRQMFF.

As for this clone: A far more abundant clone sits one base away, making this likely a read error. Other nucleotide sequences from this sample produce the same CDR3. The CDR3 reads CACDTLGTTNGSWDTRQMFF. CDR3 nucleotide sequence: TGTGCCTGTGACACCTTGGGGACCACGAACGGTTCCTGGGACACCCGACAGATGTTTTTC. The gene calls are TRDV2 and TRDJ3; D may be TRDD3 (5 bases). Between the trimmed V and J ends, which lost 0 bases and 1 base, there was a span of 18 bases. The CDR3 is 20 residues long. CDR1 is GEAIGNYY and CDR2 is EKD in the germline V gene.

By proportion, this clone is medium-sized (0.01 to 0.1%). V usage is TRDV2 and J usage is TRDJ1, with 9 nucleotides matching TRDD3. This CDR3 is 16 amino acids long. V gave up 2 bases and J gave up 2 bases; unmatched junction bases: 8. Germline lookup yields CDR1 GEAIGNYY and CDR2 EKD. The CDR3 region has the DNA TGTGCCTGTGACATGGCTGGGGGATCCGGTACCGATAAACTCATCTTT. It encodes CACDMAGGSGTDKLIF.

Concerning this clone itself: It is likely a read error: a sequence one base away is far more abundant. Distinct nucleotide sequences in the sample also encode this CDR3. The rearrangement links TRDV1 to TRDJ1; 12 bases agree with TRDD3. In the absence of a J gene in TCRdb, the DNA was matched to germline to assign it here. Per germline, CDR1 TSWWSYY and CDR2 QGS. The CDR3 covers 24 residues. CDR3 sequence (DNA): TGCGCTCTTGGGGGCTATCTCTCTTCCTTTACGCGTACCTGGGGGATACGGAGGACCGATAAACTCATCTTT. Residues: CALGGYLSSFTRTWGIRRTDKLIF.

This clone is labeled as medium-sized. The chain has TRDV2 and TRDJ1, with TRDD3 matching over 7 bases. Germline V CDR1 and CDR2: GEAIGNYY, EKD. The CDR3 spans 17 residues. J lost 2 bases, V lost 0 bases, and 11 bases had no gene match. CDR3 in amino acids: CACDTVGEKPGTDKLIF. DNA of the CDR3: TGTGCCTGTGACACCGTGGGGGAGAAGCCCGGGACCGATAAACTCATCTTT.

Notes on this clone: TCRdb's listed protein matches a much larger clone and diverges from this DNA's translation at residue 4, likely through a read error; the protein shown comes from the DNA. The genes are TRDV2 and TRDJ1; D unclear. Germline CDR1 reads GEAIGNYY; CDR2 reads EKD. The CDR3 runs 14 residues. V gave up 5 bases and J gave up 0 bases, with 12 bases separating them. The CDR3 reads CACVSLVYTDKLIF. The CDR3 nucleotides read TGTGCCTGTGTCAGTCTAGTGTACACCGATAAACTCATCTTT.

For this clone: For this DNA, TCRdb reports the protein of a much larger clone, which diverges at residue 13, most likely from a read error; the protein presented here is translated directly from the DNA. Other DNA sequences of this sample code for an identical CDR3. The chain employs TRDV2 and TRDJ3; a weak D match, TRDD3 (5 bases). Germline V gives CDR1 GEAIGNYY, CDR2 EKD. This CDR3 contains 20 residues. The CDR3 nucleotides are TGTGCCTGTGACACCTTGGGGACCACGAACGGCTCCTGCGACACCCGACAGATGTTTTTC. Translation: CACDTLGTTNGSCDTRQMFF.

This clone has a handful of counts. This chain joins TRDV2 and TRDJ1, with D perhaps TRDD3 (6 bases). Trimming removed 3 bases from V and 4 bases from J, with 14 bases in between. CDR3 length equals 14 residues. Germline CDR1 is GEAIGNYY and CDR2 is EKD. CDR3 DNA sequence: TGTGCCTGTGACGCCGTACTGGGTGGCGATAAACTCATCTTT. Translating gives CACDAVLGGDKLIF.

This clone has more than one count but fewer than ten. This DNA's translation and the protein TCRdb lists, from a much larger clone, do not match at residue 8, likely due to a read error; the protein shown is translated from the DNA. DNA of the CDR3: TGTGCCTGTGACAAAGTACTGTGGGATACGCGCTCCTGGGACACCCGACAGATGTTTTTC. Its translation is CACDKVLWDTRSWDTRQMFF. The chain recombines TRDV2 with TRDJ3, with 8 bases that match TRDD3. There are 20 residues in the CDR3. Unmatched junction bases numbered 11, after V lost 2 bases and J lost 0 bases. Germline V gives CDR1 GEAIGNYY, CDR2 EKD.

For this clone: Translating this DNA gives a protein that differs at residue 11 from the TCRdb one, which belongs to a much larger clone; a read error is likely, and the protein shown is this translation. This chain joins TRDV2 and TRDJ1, with 9 bases lining up with TRDD3. CDR3 size: 17 residues. The germline CDR1 and CDR2 sequences are GEAIGNYY and EKD. With 1 base clipped from V and 0 bases from J, the junction kept 8 bases outside the gene matches. For the CDR3, the DNA is TGTGCCTGTGACACTCTGGGGGATGGAAAGCACACCGATAAACTCATCTTT. It is translated as CACDTLGDGKHTDKLIF.

By share, this clone counts as medium-sized. Other DNA sequences within the sample encode an identical CDR3. This chain joins TRAV38-2/DV8 and TRDJ1, with 8 bases lining up with TRDD3. V gave up 6 bases and J gave up 0 bases; unmatched junction bases: 16. CDR1 and CDR2 from the germline V gene are TSESDYY and QEAYKQQN. This CDR3 spans 18 amino acids. CDR3 in DNA: TGTGCTTATACTTCGCGGAATGGGGGATGGCTGTACACCGATAAACTCATCTTT. It translates to CAYTSRNGGWLYTDKLIF.

In its sample, this clone was seen many times. The V call is TRDV2, the J call TRDJ3; 13 bases agree with TRDD3. There are 20 residues in the CDR3. Per the germline V gene, CDR1 is GEAIGNYY and CDR2 is EKD. Trimming at V came to 2 bases and at J to 0 bases, leaving 6 bases not matched to a gene. The DNA for the CDR3 is TGTGCCTGTGACAATGTACTGGGGGATACGACCTCCTGGGACACCCGACAGATGTTTTTC. Protein sequence: CACDNVLGDTTSWDTRQMFF.

The genes are TRAV29/DV5 and TRDJ2; D possibly matches TRDD2 or TRDD3 (5 bases each). Here the J gene was assigned by germline matching of the DNA, as TCRdb has none. The CDR3 consists of 17 residues. The ends were cut back, 0 bases at V and 5 bases at J, with 20 bases in the middle. CDR1 and CDR2 (germline): NSMFDY, ISSIKDK. CDR3 nucleotides: TGTGCAGCAAGCGTCCCCCCCTACCCGGGGAATACAGCACAACTCTTCTTT. Translated: CAASVPPYPGNTAQLFF.

For this clone: TCRdb records a much larger clone's protein for this DNA, with a difference at residue 4 that likely arises from a read error; the protein given is the translation of the DNA. CDR3 DNA: TGTGCCTGTCCCCAACTGGGGGATAGGGACGATAAACTCATCTTT. Its translation: CACPQLGDRDDKLIF. The chain joins TRDV2 to TRDJ1; 11 bases match TRDD3. The CDR3 contains 15 residues. The germline V gene has CDR1 GEAIGNYY and CDR2 EKD. The V and J ends lost 6 bases and 4 bases, in that order; junction bases with no gene match: 9.

About this clone: A read error likely explains this, since a far larger clone differs by one base. Other nucleotide sequences from this sample produce the same CDR3. This rearrangement joins TRDV3 to TRDJ1; possible D gene TRDD3, 6 bases. V dropped 5 bases and J dropped 8 bases, with 21 bases sitting between them. Looked up from germline, CDR1 is TVYSNPD and CDR2 is GDNSRS (reference sequence). The CDR3 runs to 13 residues. CDR3 sequence (DNA): TGTGCCCCCGGGGTATCGCTGGGGACAAAACTCATCTTT. This translates into CAPGVSLGTKLIF.

Details on this clone: This likely came from a read error, as a far larger clone is one base away. J is TRDJ1 and V is TRDV2; 9 bases align to TRDD3. Germline assignment: CDR1 GEAIGNYY and CDR2 EKD. This CDR3 spans 17 amino acids. With V trimmed by 1 base and J by 0 bases, 8 bases remained unmatched. The DNA of the CDR3 is TGTGCCTGTGACACTCTGGGGGATGGAAGGTACACCGATAAACTCATCTTT. Translating gives CACDTLGDGRYTDKLIF.

This clone was recorded a few times. With a much larger clone just one base away, this may be a read error. Different DNA sequences within this sample yield the same CDR3. J is TRDJ3 and V is TRDV2, with 9 bases fitting TRDD3. The trim removed 7 bases at V and 4 bases at J, leaving 19 bases unmatched. Germline V gene lookup returns CDR1 GEAIGNYY and CDR2 EKD. The CDR3 totals 20 residues. The CDR3 DNA reads as TGTGCCTGCGACCCTTTACTGGGGGACAACGCATCTTGGGACACCCGACAGATGTTTTTC. Its translation: CACDPLLGDNASWDTRQMFF.

This clone is classed as medium-sized. The chain employs TRDV1 and TRDJ1; 11 bases map to TRDD3. TCRdb does not report a J gene; here it was assigned by matching the DNA to germline references. The length of the CDR3 is 25 residues. From germline, CDR1 is TSWWSYY and CDR2 QGS. The V gene end was trimmed by 3 bases and the J gene end by 0 bases; junction bases not matched to a gene: 30. CDR3 protein: CALGDATFLLVVLGDRTRYTDKLIF. CDR3 nucleotide sequence: TGTGCTCTTGGGGACGCTACCTTCCTACTAGTAGTACTGGGGGATAGAACTCGGTACACCGATAAACTCATCTTT.

This clone is classed as medium-sized (0.01 to 0.1%). The same CDR3 is also encoded by other DNA sequences in this sample. The J gene is TRDJ3, the V gene TRDV2; D not certain. Germline CDR1 GEAIGNYY, CDR2 EKD. Between the trimmed V and J ends, which lost 0 bases and 2 bases, there was a span of 10 bases. There are 17 residues in the CDR3. The CDR3 bases are TGTGCCTGTGACACCCTGCATGCTACCTGGGACACCCGACAGATGTTTTTC. Its protein product is CACDTLHATWDTRQMFF.

This clone is judged medium-sized. The sample has other DNA sequences that encode this CDR3 too. CDR3 in amino acids: CACDVVLGDTTLTAQLFF. The CDR3 DNA follows: TGTGCCTGTGACGTTGTACTGGGGGATACGACTTTGACAGCACAACTCTTCTTT. This chain connects TRDV2 to TRDJ2; 13 nucleotides align to TRDD3. V lost 3 bases, J lost 0 bases, and 6 bases stayed unmatched. The CDR3 has 18 residues. Per germline, CDR1 GEAIGNYY and CDR2 EKD.

By its share, this clone is medium-sized. This CDR3 is also generated by other DNA sequences in the sample. This rearrangement joins TRDV2 to TRDJ1; 10 bases map to TRDD3. V shed 2 bases, J shed 1 base, and the junction held 15 bases outside the gene matches. The CDR3 runs 19 residues. Germline CDR1 reads GEAIGNYY; CDR2 reads EKD. The CDR3: CACDNLSTGGSSGTDKLIF. CDR3 DNA sequence: TGTGCCTGTGACAATCTCAGTACTGGGGGATCATCGGGCACCGATAAACTCATCTTT.

Within the sample, this clone is medium-sized (0.01 to 0.1%). The sample carries other DNA sequences with the same CDR3. The CDR3 nucleotides read TGTGCCTGTGACCTCGTACTGGGGGATACGGGCTCCTGGGACACCCGACAGATGTTTTTC. As protein: CACDLVLGDTGSWDTRQMFF. The gene calls are TRDV2 and TRDJ3; 13 bases map to TRDD3. Trimming at V came to 3 bases and at J to 0 bases, leaving 7 bases not matched to a gene. Germline lookup yields CDR1 GEAIGNYY and CDR2 EKD. The CDR3 is 20 amino acids.

By share of the sample, this clone is medium-sized. The chain combines TRDV1 with TRDJ1; D gene uncertain. This CDR3 comprises 13 residues. Germline V lookup: CDR1 TSWWSYY, CDR2 QGS. Trimming left V 2 bases short and J 0 bases short, with 4 bases between. CDR3 amino acids: CALGELYTDKLIF. The CDR3, as DNA: TGTGCTCTTGGGGAATTGTACACCGATAAACTCATCTTT.

This clone was detected a few times. Only one base separates this from a far larger clonotype, so it likely reflects a read error. The chain joins TRDV2 to TRDJ1, with 13 bases fitting TRDD3. The ends lost 3 bases at V and 0 bases at J; junction bases unmatched: 9. The CDR3 length is 18 residues. Germline CDR1 reads GEAIGNYY; CDR2 reads EKD. The CDR3 reads CACDPILGDTWYTDKLIF. The CDR3 DNA reads TGTGCCTGTGACCCTATACTGGGGGATACGTGGTACACCGATAAACTCATCTTT.